This T cell receptor (beta chain) was retrieved from a study of radiation and T cells in renal cell carcinoma. The sample's time point: baseline pretreatment blood. The treatment denotes: 15 Gy SBRT to primary tumor, nephrectomy 4 weeks later. Libraries were prepared by immunoSEQ multiplex PCR; TCRdb keeps only in-frame clonotypes and omits some of them. This sample yields approximately 150,000 clones, of which 70% to 90% are seen a single time; roughly 25% belongs to the top ten. This CDR3 spans 16 amino acids. Deletions cut 5 bases from V and 4 bases from J, with 17 bases between. Looked up from germline, CDR1 is SGHTA and CDR2 is FQGNSA.

This material consisted of blood, taken from a patient whose treatment included radiotherapy and nephrectomy. The sequence came from a woman aged 45-65 years with renal cell carcinoma. The chain employs TRBV7-2 and TRBJ2-2; D remains unclear. CDR3 coding DNA: TGTGCCAGCAGCCCCTCCCCGACTTATACCACCGGGGAGCTGTTTTTT. This sequence encodes CASSPSPTYTTGELFF.